This T cell receptor (beta chain) was sequenced in a study of T-cell memory formation after mild COVID-19 (TCRdb year 2021). About the investigation overall: Most TCR sequence clusters were specific to one of the two donors. Longitudinal TCRalpha and TCRbeta repertoire sequencing tracked T-cell clones expanding and contracting after mild COVID-19 in a couple of donors. The cohort was made up of two young adult volunteers, one female and one male, who were previously healthy. Paper-wide results and their limitations: Contracting CD4+ clones were located mainly in the CM and EM memory subsets, whereas CD8+ clones were found to be enriched in EMRA. Some responding clones were found in pre-infection memory, which suggests that pre-existing cross-reactive memory T cells took part in the SARS-CoV-2 response. Clones that contracted from day 15 to 85 showed balanced CD4/CD8 phenotypes, whereas a second wave of clones that expanded from day 15 to 37 leaned towards CD4+. The study covered only a couple of mild cases, and larger cohorts including severe cases with pre-infection samples were considered necessary. SARS-CoV-2 specificity of the second-wave clones peaking on day 37 was not confirmed.

TCRdb lists the instrument as Illumina NovaSeq 6000. cDNA libraries for TCRalpha and TCRbeta were prepared by 5'RACE using constant-segment primers, with sample barcodes and unique molecular identifiers added. Trizol reagent was used to extract RNA from every sample. Amplification of the libraries took two PCR steps, and the second step added a second sample barcode plus Illumina TruSeq adapters. Libraries were sequenced on an Illumina NovaSeq with 2 x 150 bp paired-end reads. The authors processed their data as follows. Demultiplexing of reads and collapsing into UMI-guided consensus sequences were performed with migec v1.2.7. Using mixcr v2.1.11, the UMI consensuses were aligned to TRA and TRB V and J templates and assembled into clonotypes. A clonotype was counted as expanded or contracted only if both edgeR and NoisET called the change significant, with noise models trained on biological replicates. For edgeR calls, a false discovery rate-adjusted p below 0.01 and a log2 fold-change threshold of 1 were applied. As an exploratory analysis of dynamics, max-normalized trajectories of the 1000 most abundant clonotypes were examined by PCA with hierarchical clustering. Separately sequenced CD4+ and CD8+ repertoires were used to assign a CD4 or CD8 phenotype to each responding clone. TCRdb itself trimmed the public reads at Q25 with fastp, ran MiXCR and retained productive beta chains. All rows with the same CDR3 protein become a single entry with the most common DNA and genes. The V and J calls come from TCRdb's annotation, not from the publication. The sample table records about 110,000 distinct CDR3 sequences; over 15% of these occur just once. Of the sample, around 28% falls within the top ten clones.

Ficoll-Paque density gradient centrifugation was the method used to isolate PBMCs. Measured from the cysteine to the phenylalanine, the CDR3 is 13 residues long. The sequence is cut down to CDR3 DNA, 39 bases in frame from base 1. V is cut back by 5 bases and J by 5 bases, with 4 bases in the junction unmatched. For CDR1 and CDR2, the germline V gene lists SGHRS and YFSETQ. Concerning this clonotype itself: The clone's antigen remains unknown. No quality values exist for individual bases; no much larger clone is one base distant.

The chain was built from TRBV5-1 and TRBJ2-5, and 9 junction bases match TRBD1. This sequence originates from an adult woman who had mild COVID-19 (a few samples of this study predate the infection). The sample titles of this study are shuffled in the database, so cell type and time point are left out; the donor was told from shared clones. Sequencing input: PBMCs or a T cell subset sorted from them (not recorded which). The CDR3 protein is CASSYRGQETQYF. At the DNA level, the sequence is TGCGCCAGCAGTTACAGGGGGCAGGAGACCCAGTACTTC.